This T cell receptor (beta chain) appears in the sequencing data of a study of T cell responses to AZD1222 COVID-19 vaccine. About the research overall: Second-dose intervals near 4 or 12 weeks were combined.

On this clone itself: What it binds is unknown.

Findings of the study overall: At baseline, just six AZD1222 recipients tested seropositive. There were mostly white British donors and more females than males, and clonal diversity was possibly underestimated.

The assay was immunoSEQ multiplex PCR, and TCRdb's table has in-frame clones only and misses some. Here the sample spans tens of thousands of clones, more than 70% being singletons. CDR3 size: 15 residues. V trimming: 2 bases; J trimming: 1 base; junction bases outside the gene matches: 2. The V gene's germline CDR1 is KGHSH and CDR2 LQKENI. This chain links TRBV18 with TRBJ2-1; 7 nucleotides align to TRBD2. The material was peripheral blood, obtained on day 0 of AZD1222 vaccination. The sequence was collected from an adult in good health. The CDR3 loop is CASSPGGRSYNEQFF. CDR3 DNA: TGTGCCAGCTCACCAGGCGGGAGATCCTACAATGAGCAGTTCTTC.